This T cell receptor (beta chain) stems from a study of T cells in women clearing cervical HPV infection. Background on the study: Case blood was drawn a median about 150 days after lesion detection.

With respect to this clone: No antigen is known for it. From the germline J gene comes the end of the CDR3, since the read stops 3 residues before it.

The CDR3 is made up of 16 amino acids. The germline CDR1 and CDR2 sequences are SNHLY and FYNNEI. Findings and caveats of the study: CIN3+ cases had significantly higher TCR repertoire richness than controls, but evenness did not differ.

Libraries were prepared by immunoSEQ multiplex PCR; TCRdb keeps only in-frame clonotypes and omits some of them. The repertoire shows under 45,000 clones; the top ten hold around 5.8%. This sequence joins TRBV2 and TRBJ2-3, with TRBD2 matching over 13 bases. The receptor was derived from a woman between 18 and 69 years old with a cervical HPV16 infection that either progressed to CIN3+ or cleared (not recorded which). The specimen sequenced was blood buffy coat. CDR3 DNA (partial): TGTGCCAGCAGTGAAGCACAGTGGACTAGCGGGAGTGCG. Its translation: CASSEAQWTSGSA. The whole CDR3 region reads CASSEAQWTSGSAQYF.